The clone carrying this TCR beta chain was counted a few times. What it binds is unknown. CDR1 is MNHEY and CDR2 is SVGEGT in the germline V gene. The CDR3 has 15 amino acids. V gave up 5 bases and J gave up 0 bases, with 13 bases separating them. The authors used template switching to add a universal primer site and gave cDNA unique molecular identifiers. TCRdb fed the 5' RACE reads into MiXCR, producing one record per CDR3 protein. The table lists about 890,000 distinct CDR3 sequences, about 12% of them singletons. This specimen comes from a study of identical twins. Study-level findings and limits: In cord blood, abundant beta clonotypes had fewer insertions; memory showed no trend. Out-of-frame TCR alpha sharing in monozygotic twins exceeded recombination model predictions. Beta out-of-frame twin sharing showed a weaker excess.

This sample also appeared in a second study, on yellow fever vaccine responses in identical twins.

This receptor was taken from a woman aged 18-29 years in good health. Sequences were obtained from PBMCs. The genes are TRBV6-2 or TRBV6-3 and TRBJ2-5; no firm D call. As DNA, the CDR3 is TGTGCCAGCAGTAGAATTCACATGTACCAAGAGACCCAGTACTTC. The encoded protein is CASSRIHMYQETQYF.